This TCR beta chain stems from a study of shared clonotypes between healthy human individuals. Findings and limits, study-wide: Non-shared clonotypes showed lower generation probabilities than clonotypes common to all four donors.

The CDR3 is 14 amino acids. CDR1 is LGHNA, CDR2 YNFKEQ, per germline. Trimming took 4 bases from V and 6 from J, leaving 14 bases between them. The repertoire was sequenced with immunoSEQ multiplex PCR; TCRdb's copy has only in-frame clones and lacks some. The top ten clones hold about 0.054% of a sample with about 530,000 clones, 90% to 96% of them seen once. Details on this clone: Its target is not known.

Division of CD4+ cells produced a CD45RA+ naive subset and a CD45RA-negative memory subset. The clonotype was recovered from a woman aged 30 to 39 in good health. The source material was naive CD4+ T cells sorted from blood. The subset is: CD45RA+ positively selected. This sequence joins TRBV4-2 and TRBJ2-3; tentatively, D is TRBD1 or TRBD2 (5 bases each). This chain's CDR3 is CASSRGVAADTQYF. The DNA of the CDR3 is TGTGCCAGCAGCCGAGGGGTTGCTGCGGATACGCAGTATTTT.